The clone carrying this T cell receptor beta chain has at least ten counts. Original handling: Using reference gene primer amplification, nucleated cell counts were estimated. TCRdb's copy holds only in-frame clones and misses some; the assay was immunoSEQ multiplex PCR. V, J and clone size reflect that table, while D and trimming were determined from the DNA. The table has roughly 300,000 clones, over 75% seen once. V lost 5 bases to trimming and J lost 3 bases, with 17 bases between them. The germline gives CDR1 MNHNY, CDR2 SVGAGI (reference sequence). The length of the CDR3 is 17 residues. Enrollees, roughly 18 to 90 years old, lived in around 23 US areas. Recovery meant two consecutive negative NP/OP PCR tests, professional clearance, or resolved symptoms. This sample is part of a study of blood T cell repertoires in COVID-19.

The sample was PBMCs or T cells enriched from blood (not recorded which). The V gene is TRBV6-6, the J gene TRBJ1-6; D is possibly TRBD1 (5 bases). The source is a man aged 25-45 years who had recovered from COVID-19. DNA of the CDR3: TGTGCCAGCAGTCTCTTAAGGGGCGGAAACTATAATTCACCCCTCCACTTT. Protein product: CASSLLRGGNYNSPLHF.